The 27 T cell receptor beta chains reported below all come from one sample, sequenced in a study of CD8+ T cells in alopecia areata (dated by TCRdb to 2016 to 2019). Library preparation employed the immunoSEQ multiplex PCR assay. For TCR sequencing, RNA was extracted from every sample and reverse transcribed into cDNA to serve as template. This is the immuneACCESS table as TCRdb keeps it, with only in-frame sequences that have V and J called. A part of the clones is gone; compared with another copy, unresolved V genes explain less than half, and the rest is unexplained. The table for this sample lists some 180,000 clones; roughly 59% of them were counted only once. The top ten hold around 1.8% of the sample. The intended sense of this specimen's time point label: baseline before oral tofacitinib. The source material was CD4+ T cells sorted from blood, sampled at week 0. Every receptor here comes from a human donor with alopecia areata.

V and J are TRBV7-8 and TRBJ2-2; D tentatively reads TRBD1 or TRBD2 (5 bases each). Germline V gene data show CDR1 as SGHVS and CDR2 as FQNEAQ. V shed 3 bases and J shed 2 bases, with 10 bases lying between them. This CDR3 contains 15 residues. CDR3 nucleotides: TGTGCCAGCAGCTTTTCCGGGACCAACACCGGGGAGCTGTTTTTT. The encoded protein is CASSFSGTNTGELFF.

The chain links TRBV30 to TRBJ1-2; the D gene is possibly TRBD1 (5 bases). This CDR3 spans 13 amino acids. The germline V gene encodes CDR1 GTSNPN and CDR2 SVGIG (reference sequence). V lost 4 bases, J lost 4 bases, and 13 bases lay in between. In DNA form, the CDR3 reads TGTGCCTGGAATTCAGGGAAGGGCTATGGCTACACCTTC. It specifies CAWNSGKGYGYTF.

This sequence joins TRBV5-8 and TRBJ1-6; 10 nucleotides line up with TRBD1. Germline CDR1 SGHTS, CDR2 YDEGEE. V was pared by 4 bases and J by 8 bases, with 6 bases of the junction left unmatched. This CDR3 is 15 amino acids long. DNA of the CDR3: TGTGCCAGCAGCGAAGCGACAGGGGGCGATTCACCCCTCCACTTT. Encoded protein: CASSEATGGDSPLHF.

This rearrangement joins TRBV29-1 to TRBJ2-3; 11 bases are shared with TRBD2. CDR1 and CDR2 from the germline V gene are SQVTM and ANQGSEA. This CDR3 is 13 amino acids long. The CDR3 reads CSSGGAVGDTQYF. Here the CDR3 DNA reads TGCAGTAGCGGGGGGGCAGTAGGAGATACGCAGTATTTT.

The V call is TRBV7-2, the J call TRBJ2-7, with D maybe TRBD1 (6 bases). This CDR3 comprises 13 residues. CDR1 is SGHTA and CDR2 is FQGNSA in the germline V gene. V shed 5 bases and J shed 3 bases, with 11 bases lying between them. The CDR3 coding sequence is TGTGCCAGCAGCAAAGGGACAATCTACGAGCAGTACTTC. It codes for CASSKGTIYEQYF.

Concerning this clone itself: The sample contains more than one DNA sequence encoding this CDR3. The V call is TRBV7-2, the J call TRBJ2-7; TRBD1 matches 7 bases. The CDR3 has 14 residues. Germline lookup yields CDR1 SGHTA and CDR2 FQGNSA. J gave up 4 bases and V 4 bases, and 7 bases lay outside the gene matches. The CDR3 region has the DNA TGTGCCAGCAGCTCCCAGACAGGGCCTTACGAGCAGTACTTC. Translated, it gives CASSSQTGPYEQYF.

This sequence joins TRBV4-3 and TRBJ1-2; D might be TRBD1 (5 bases). The CDR3 consists of 14 residues. CDR1 and CDR2 from the germline V gene are LGHNA and YSLEER. Trimming cost V 0 bases and J 6 bases, with 11 bases left between them. In DNA form, the CDR3 reads TGCGCCAGCAGCCAAGAATACGGGGGGGATGGCTACACCTTC. Translating gives CASSQEYGGDGYTF.

This clone has a handful of counts. The CDR3 here is CATSRGMSNQPQHF. The CDR3 region has the DNA TGTGCCACCAGCAGAGGGATGAGCAATCAGCCCCAGCATTTT. J is TRBJ1-5 and V is TRBV15; no clear D gene. CDR1 LNHNV and CDR2 YYDKDF come from the germline V gene (reference sequence). Trimming shortened V by 1 base and J by 1 base, and 5 bases separated the two germline ends. The CDR3 has 14 amino acids.

The J gene is TRBJ1-6, the V gene TRBV7-2, with D possibly matching TRBD1 (6 bases). This CDR3 spans 15 amino acids. Germline V CDR1 and CDR2: SGHTA, FQGNSA. V lost 0 bases, J lost 7 bases, and 10 bases lay in between. The CDR3 here is CASSLARGNNSPLHF. The CDR3 DNA follows: TGTGCCAGCAGCTTAGCCAGGGGAAACAATTCACCCCTCCACTTT.

This clone has ten or more counts. J is TRBJ2-1 and V is TRBV10-1; D unresolved. There are 14 residues in the CDR3. V lost 5 bases and J lost 7, with 15 bases in between. Looked up from germline, CDR1 is WNHNN and CDR2 is SYGVQD (reference sequence). The CDR3: CASSPGPLPNEQFF. CDR3 coding DNA: TGCGCCAGCAGTCCCGGACCGTTACCTAATGAGCAGTTCTTC.

This clone has just a few counts. This chain joins TRBV29-1 and TRBJ1-2; no firm D call. Trimming removed 3 bases from V and 1 base from J, with 9 bases in between. This CDR3 is 13 amino acids long. In germline, CDR1 is SQVTM, CDR2 ANQGSEA. The CDR3 nucleotides read TGCAGCGTTGATTCCGGATTTAACTATGGCTACACCTTC. Its translation is CSVDSGFNYGYTF.

The chain couples TRBV25-1 to TRBJ2-4; tentative D call: TRBD2 (5 bases). Germline lookup yields CDR1 MGHDK and CDR2 SYGVNS. With 3 bases removed from V and 2 bases from J, the gap between germline ends came to 5 bases. This CDR3 comprises 13 residues. The CDR3 nucleotides are TGTGCCAGCAGTGACGGGACCAAAAACATTCAGTACTTC. Encoded protein: CASSDGTKNIQYF.

This clone has a handful of counts. The chain couples TRBV30 to TRBJ2-1; no clear D gene. This CDR3 region has 12 residues. CDR1 is GTSNPN, CDR2 SVGIG, per germline (reference sequence). V lost 0 bases and J lost 9, with 9 bases in between. CDR3 amino acids: CAWSVIVGEQFF. The CDR3 DNA sequence: TGTGCCTGGAGTGTAATAGTAGGTGAGCAGTTCTTC.

J is TRBJ2-3 and V is TRBV25-1, with 8 bases lining up with TRBD2. Germline loops: CDR1 MGHDK, CDR2 SYGVNS. The V and J ends lost 4 bases and 2 bases, in that order; junction bases with no gene match: 5. This CDR3 contains 15 residues. In nucleotides, the CDR3 is TGTGCCAGCAGTGTACGCGGGGGGCCCACAGATACGCAGTATTTT. Translating it yields CASSVRGGPTDTQYF.

The rearrangement links TRBV11-2 to TRBJ1-1; D not certain. Between the trimmed V and J ends, which lost 0 bases and 2 bases, there was a span of 10 bases. The germline V gene encodes CDR1 SGHAT and CDR2 FQNNGV. This CDR3 contains 15 residues. CDR3 nucleotide sequence: TGTGCCAGCAGCTTAGACCTGGCTACCAACACTGAAGCTTTCTTT. It encodes CASSLDLATNTEAFF.

In this sample, this clone turned up once. The chain uses TRBV9 and TRBJ1-2; TRBD1 is a possible D gene (5 bases). V was cut by 4 bases and J by 8 bases, with 15 bases left in between. The CDR3 spans 13 residues. The germline gives CDR1 SGDLS, CDR2 YYNGEE. The CDR3 DNA sequence: TGTGCCAGCAGCCTCAGGGAAGACCAAGGCTACACCTTC. Its protein product is CASSLREDQGYTF.

A word on this clone: One end of the junction varies from germline; a read error may be responsible. The chain recombines TRBV7-2 with TRBJ2-7, with D perhaps matching TRBD2 (5 bases). The CDR3 length is 12 residues. Germline CDR1 SGHTA, CDR2 FQGNSA. As DNA, the CDR3 is TGTGCCAGCAATTCCCCGGGGTACGGGCAGTACTTC. Amino acids: CASNSPGYGQYF.

This clone came up a few times. The chain carries TRBV7-9 and TRBJ2-3, with D hard to call. This CDR3 is 15 amino acids long. V was cut by 1 base and J by 1 base, with 9 bases left in between. Per the germline V gene, CDR1 is SEHNR and CDR2 is FQNEAQ (reference sequence). The DNA of the CDR3 is TGTGCCAGCAGCTTAGTAGGGCCGGGCACAGATACGCAGTATTTT. Translating gives CASSLVGPGTDTQYF.

This sequence joins TRBV2 and TRBJ1-2; D gene uncertain. This CDR3 region has 13 residues. Trimming took off 4 bases at V and 2 bases at J, with 8 bases between the two ends. Germline CDR1 SNHLY, CDR2 FYNNEI. The CDR3 coding sequence is TGTGCCAGCAGTGTCGACACAAACTATGGCTACACCTTC. This encodes CASSVDTNYGYTF. Variable domain in full (rest from reference TRBV2 and TRBJ1-2): EPEVTQTPSHQVTQMGQEVILRCVPISNHLYFYWYRQILGQKVEFLVSFYNNEISEKSEIFDDQFSVERPDGSNFTLKIRSTKLEDSAMYFCASSVDTNYGYTFGSGTRLTVV.

There are a few counts of this clone. The chain links TRBV29-1 to TRBJ1-2, with 7 bases identical to TRBD1. J was trimmed by 8 bases and V by 3 bases; bases with no gene match: 15. This CDR3 spans 15 amino acids. Germline assignment: CDR1 SQVTM and CDR2 ANQGSEA. The CDR3 loop reads CSVDRGLEGARGYTF. The CDR3, as DNA: TGCAGCGTTGACAGAGGCCTGGAGGGGGCGAGGGGCTACACCTTC.

The CDR3 reads CASSQGRQTNYGYTF. CDR3 in DNA: TGTGCCAGCAGCCAAGGACGACAGACTAACTATGGCTACACCTTC. The chain carries TRBV4-2 and TRBJ1-2; possible D gene TRBD1, 5 bases. This CDR3 has 15 residues. Trimming shortened V by 1 base and J by 0 bases, and 9 bases separated the two germline ends. Germline CDR1 reads LGHNA; CDR2 reads YNFKEQ.

This clone was observed a few times. The chain carries TRBV12-5 and TRBJ1-6; 8 bases are shared with TRBD1. V gave up 4 bases and J gave up 8 bases; unmatched junction bases: 7. Germline CDR1 reads LGHNT; CDR2 reads FRNRAP. This CDR3 contains 15 residues. The CDR3 sequence: CASGSGQGGHSPLHF. Written as DNA, the CDR3 is TGTGCTAGTGGTTCCGGACAGGGTGGTCATTCACCCCTCCACTTT.

This clone was counted between two and nine times. The J gene is TRBJ1-1, the V gene TRBV4-3; TRBD1 is a possible D gene (6 bases). V shed 0 bases and J shed 0 bases, with 8 bases lying between them. Germline V gene data show CDR1 as LGHNA and CDR2 as YSLEER. CDR3 size: 15 residues. CDR3 sequence: CASSQEGQVNTEAFF. The CDR3 DNA reads as TGCGCCAGCAGCCAAGAGGGACAAGTGAACACTGAAGCTTTCTTT.

This clone was picked up a small number of times. The chain is built from TRBV2 and TRBJ1-1; D gene ambiguous. CDR1 and CDR2 (germline): SNHLY, FYNNEI. There are 13 residues in the CDR3. Trimming removed 6 bases from V and 3 bases from J, with 11 bases in between. The DNA for the CDR3 is TGTGCCAGCAGCCTAGAGTCGTACACTGAAGCTTTCTTT. As protein: CASSLESYTEAFF.

The chain joins TRBV29-1 to TRBJ1-1, with a tentative D call TRBD1 (5 bases). V lost 6 bases and J lost 0, with 8 bases in between. Germline lookup yields CDR1 SQVTM and CDR2 ANQGSEA. This CDR3 is 12 amino acids long. CDR3 sequence reads: CSVAGLNTEAFF. CDR3 DNA: TGCAGCGTCGCGGGGCTGAACACTGAAGCTTTCTTT.

The CDR3 DNA sequence: TGTGCCAGCAGCGTAGGTAAGGGGAACACTGAAGCTTTCTTT. It yields the protein CASSVGKGNTEAFF. The chain combines TRBV9 with TRBJ1-1; D gene unclear. The germline V gene encodes CDR1 SGDLS and CDR2 YYNGEE. The CDR3 covers 14 residues. V was clipped by 0 bases and J by 1 base, with 7 bases between them.

This clone was found a few times. This chain links TRBV19 with TRBJ2-1, with 9 bases lining up with TRBD1. The CDR3 runs 13 residues. CDR1 LNHDA and CDR2 SQIVND come from the germline V gene (reference sequence). The V segment lost 8 bases and the J segment 6 bases; nucleotides outside the gene matches: 5. The CDR3 region has the DNA TGTGCCAGTCGGACAGGGGAAGCCAATGAGCAGTTCTTC. Its translation is CASRTGEANEQFF.